The present T cell receptor (beta chain) was sequenced within a study of graft-versus-host responses after intestinal transplantation. Study in general: Multivisceral, liver-intestinal, or isolated intestinal transplants were performed in recipients. Every recipient underwent anti-thymocyte globulin induction, then tacrolimus and steroids for two to four years.

For this clone: What it binds is not known.

The CDR3 runs to 13 residues. V was clipped by 6 bases and J by 5 bases, with 11 bases between them. Per germline, CDR1 LGHNT and CDR2 FRNRAP. The authors processed graft tissue to release intraepithelial and lamina propria lymphocytes. Study-wide findings and caveats: Some GvH clones were seen earlier in gut or blood, suggesting intestinal origin.

Sequenced by immunoSEQ multiplex PCR; TCRdb stores in-frame clones only, minus some. The table lists 10,000 to 15,000 clones, about 73% of them singletons. The chain uses TRBV12-5 and TRBJ1-5; D unresolved. The TCR was taken from a human patient who received an intestinal transplant, so some T cells may come from the graft donor. The input for sequencing was ileum tissue, taken about 150 days after intestinal transplantation. This CDR3 reads CASGAQAYQPQHF. The CDR3, as DNA: TGTGCTAGTGGGGCCCAGGCATATCAGCCCCAGCATTTT.